This T cell receptor beta chain derives from a study of beta chain features in type 1 diabetes. Overall study findings and caveats: Type 1 diabetes patients had TCRB CDR3s that were shorter (moderately but significantly so) in all four CD4+ subsets.

Every bit of the isolated RNA underwent reverse transcription, so sequencing read expressed TCRB transcripts. Produced via immunoSEQ multiplex PCR; TCRdb's table is partial and in-frame only. The repertoire has 20,000 to 30,000 clones, 69% of them found once; the top ten carry 4.2%. Every donor provided one heparinised blood draw, which averaged about 110 mL. V was shortened by 8 bases and J by 4 bases, with 11 bases between the two germline ends. CDR1 and CDR2 from the germline V gene are WNHNN and SYGVQD (reference sequence). The CDR3 runs to 12 residues. For this clone: Its antigen remains unknown.

The sequenced sample consisted of Tregs from blood. The V and J genes are TRBV10-1 and TRBJ1-1; weak D call: TRBD1 (5 bases). The TCR sequence derives from a man younger than 35 with type 1 diabetes. The CDR3 here is CASDRRGTEAFF. As DNA, the CDR3 is TGCGCCAGCGATCGAAGGGGCACTGAAGCTTTCTTT.